A single sample gave rise to the 28 T cell receptor beta chains below, sequenced in a study of T cells in Graves' hyperthyroidism and ophthalmopathy (dated by TCRdb to the late 2010s). Libraries were made using multiplex PCR. Sequencing was performed on an Illumina HiSeq 2000. TCR beta CDR3 regions were amplified from RNA transcripts. For the first round of RT-PCR on the TCR CDR3, the HTBI primer set was used together with the Qiagen OneStep RT-PCR kit. Starting from the raw public reads, TCRdb applied fastp trimming at Q25, assembled clones with MiXCR and retained in-frame beta chains. Rows with one shared CDR3 protein collapse into an entry with the most common genes and DNA. Recorded for this sample are around 440,000 distinct CDR3 sequences; more than 15% of them occurred a single time. The ten largest clones take up about 14% of the sample. The sample consisted of blood. These receptors came from a woman younger than 35 with Graves' hyperthyroidism.

This sequence joins TRBV29-1 and TRBJ2-7, with 13 bases aligning to TRBD2. Losses at the gene ends were 6 bases for V and 5 bases for J; bases not matched to a gene: 10. Germline V gives CDR1 SQVTM, CDR2 ANQGSEA. This CDR3 spans 15 amino acids. As DNA, the CDR3 is TGCAGCGTATCCGGACTAGCGGGAGTTCTGGACGAGCAGTACTTC. Its protein product is CSVSGLAGVLDEQYF.

This clonotype has ten or more counts. The chain recombines TRBV7-9 with TRBJ2-3; no clear D gene. This CDR3 has 15 amino acids. With 3 bases removed from V and 8 bases from J, the gap between germline ends came to 18 bases. Germline V CDR1 and CDR2: SEHNR, FQNEAQ (reference sequence). In DNA form, the CDR3 reads TGTGCCAGCAGCTTGGGTATAGCTGGCTTTGGTACGCAGTATTTT. It specifies CASSLGIAGFGTQYF. Based on the CDR3 plus reference TRBV7-9 and TRBJ2-3, the full variable domain is DTGVSQNPRHKITKRGQNVTFRCDPISEHNRLYWYRQTLGQGPEFLTYFQNEAQLEKSRLLSDRFSAERPKGSFSTLEIQRTEQGDSAMYLCASSLGIAGFGTQYFGPGTRLTVL.

This clonotype has a handful of counts. The gene calls are TRBV12-3 or TRBV12-4 and TRBJ2-3; D is uncertain. The CDR3 is 14 residues long. Trimming stripped 1 base from V and 3 bases from J, with 8 bases between. The CDR3 loop reads CASSLVKETDTQYF. CDR3 in DNA: TGTGCCAGCAGTTTAGTGAAGGAAACAGATACGCAGTATTTT.

This clonotype has just a few counts. Being one base from a much bigger clone, this may be a read error. As the CDR3 is not closed by the conserved phenylalanine or tryptophan, this likely results from a read error. This rearrangement joins TRBV18 to TRBJ1-1; 8 positions agree with TRBD1. The CDR3 is 17 residues long. Germline V gives CDR1 KGHSH, CDR2 LQKENI. J was trimmed by 4 bases and V by 4 bases; bases with no gene match: 14. CDR3 DNA sequence: TGTGCCAGCTCACTTCGGGCACAGGGGGGCTTTAGCACTGAAGCTTTCCTT. Its protein product is CASSLRAQGGFSTEAFL.

The table lists this clonotype with many counts. The J gene is TRBJ2-1, the V gene TRBV11-2; TRBD2 aligns across 10 bases. J gave up 7 bases and V 5 bases, and 5 bases lay outside the gene matches. The length of the CDR3 is 14 residues. CDR1 and CDR2 (germline): SGHAT, FQNNGV. The CDR3: CASSTGLALNEQFF. The CDR3 DNA reads as TGTGCCAGCAGCACGGGACTAGCGCTAAATGAGCAGTTCTTC.

This sequence joins TRBV29-1 and TRBJ2-3; 8 nucleotides align to TRBD2. The junction had 14 bases not matched to a gene; V was cut back by 8 bases and J by 1 base. This CDR3 is 16 amino acids long. Germline CDR1 SQVTM, CDR2 ANQGSEA. Here the CDR3 DNA reads TGCAGCACAAGTCGAGCGCGGGGGGCTCGCACAGATACGCAGTATTTT. The encoded protein is CSTSRARGARTDTQYF.

This clonotype came up many times. This sequence joins TRBV28 and TRBJ1-1, with TRBD1 as a possible D gene (6 bases). Trimming removed 8 bases from V and 0 bases from J, with 10 bases in between. Germline CDR1 is MDHEN and CDR2 is SYDVKM. This CDR3 spans 13 amino acids. The CDR3 region has the DNA TGTGCCAGCCAGGACAGCATGAACACTGAAGCTTTCTTT. Its protein is CASQDSMNTEAFF.

In this sample, this clonotype turned up many times. The V and J genes are TRBV7-2 and TRBJ2-1; TRBD1 matches 7 bases. The V gene's germline CDR1 is SGHTA and CDR2 FQGNSA. Trimming cost V 5 bases and J 5 bases; bases outside gene matches: 3. The CDR3 runs to 13 residues. The DNA of the CDR3 is TGTGCCAGCAGCGGACAGGCCCACAATGAGCAGTTCTTC. Encoded protein: CASSGQAHNEQFF.

Concerning this clonotype itself: Since a much larger clone is just one base distant, this may be a read error. The chain links TRBV18 to TRBJ2-3; no clear D. Trimming shortened V by 3 bases and J by 1 base, and 11 bases separated the two germline ends. CDR3 length equals 15 residues. In germline, CDR1 is KGHSH, CDR2 LQKENI. The CDR3: CASSPSIAGTDTQYF. CDR3 bases: TGTGCCAGCTCACCCTCAATTGCAGGCACAGATACGCAGTATTTT.

This clonotype was picked up a small number of times. This chain uses TRBV10-3 with TRBJ2-7, with 9 bases lining up with TRBD1. Germline CDR1 is ENHRY and CDR2 is SYGVKD. V shed 7 bases and J 0 bases; nucleotides not matched to a gene: 16. The CDR3 consists of 18 residues. In nucleotides, the CDR3 is TGTGCCATCAATTCGGCGACACGACAGGGGGGGAGCTCCTACGAGCAGTACTTC. Protein: CAINSATRQGGSSYEQYF.

Ten or more counts support this clonotype. The rearrangement uses TRBV28 and TRBJ1-1; tentative D call: TRBD1 (5 bases). Germline CDR1 is MDHEN and CDR2 is SYDVKM. There are 13 residues in the CDR3. V lost 5 bases, J lost 2 bases, and 9 bases lay in between. In DNA, the CDR3 is TGTGCCAGCAGTAGGGGTTCCAACACTGAAGCTTTCTTT. Its translation is CASSRGSNTEAFF.

This clonotype came up many times. The chain links TRBV20-1 to TRBJ1-4; 7 bases are a match to TRBD1. The trim removed 6 bases at V and 8 bases at J, leaving 6 bases unmatched. Per germline, CDR1 DFQATT and CDR2 SNEGSKA (reference sequence). The CDR3 loop spans 12 amino acids. CDR3 sequence reads: CSAQGDSEKLFF. The CDR3 region has the DNA TGCAGTGCCCAGGGGGACAGCGAAAAACTGTTTTTT.

Ten or more counts support this clonotype. The chain carries TRBV7-2 and TRBJ2-5; 12 bases fit TRBD2. CDR1 is SGHTA, CDR2 FQGNSA, per germline. This CDR3 spans 18 amino acids. Germline trimming cut 4 bases from V and 2 bases from J; bases unmatched to any gene: 11. The CDR3 is CASSSQLAGGLSQETQYF. As DNA, the CDR3 is TGTGCCAGCAGCTCCCAACTAGCGGGGGGCCTTTCTCAAGAGACCCAGTACTTC.

This clonotype has ten or more counts. This rearrangement joins TRBV11-2 to TRBJ2-7; D perhaps matches TRBD1 (6 bases). The CDR3 length is 15 residues. The V end was cut by 5 bases, the J end by 4 bases, with 18 bases between. Germline V gives CDR1 SGHAT, CDR2 FQNNGV. The DNA for the CDR3 is TGTGCCAGCAGCCCGGGTCCAGGGGCCGGGTACGAGCAGTACTTC. Translation: CASSPGPGAGYEQYF.

The genes are TRBV5-6 and TRBJ2-4; D is unclear. The CDR3 loop spans 14 amino acids. The germline CDR1 and CDR2 sequences are SGHDT and YYEEEE. V was clipped by 3 bases and J by 6 bases, with 13 bases between them. The CDR3, as DNA: TGTGCCAGCAGCTCATCCGCATGGAGAAACATTCAGTACTTC. It translates to CASSSSAWRNIQYF.

This clonotype came up many times. The chain joins TRBV7-9 to TRBJ2-5, with 8 bases matching TRBD1. V trimming: 3 bases; J trimming: 0 bases; junction bases outside the gene matches: 6. Germline CDR1 and CDR2: SEHNR and FQNEAQ (reference sequence). This CDR3 region has 16 residues. In DNA, the CDR3 is TGTGCCAGCAGCTTGGACGACAGGGGCTACCAAGAGACCCAGTACTTC. This gives the protein CASSLDDRGYQETQYF.

This clonotype was picked up many times. The genes are TRBV28 and TRBJ2-7; TRBD2 aligns across 8 bases. The germline V gene encodes CDR1 MDHEN and CDR2 SYDVKM. The V and J ends lost 5 bases and 9 bases, in that order; junction bases with no gene match: 18. This CDR3 has 16 residues. CDR3 region: CASSGSGSGTRFRQYF. For the CDR3, the DNA is TGTGCCAGCAGTGGGTCAGGCTCCGGGACTAGATTTAGGCAGTACTTC.

In nucleotides, the CDR3 is TGTGCCAGCGCCGTTGGGGGGTATGGCTACACCTTC. It is translated as CASAVGGYGYTF. The J gene is TRBJ1-2, the V gene TRBV28, with D possibly TRBD1 on 5 matching bases. The CDR3 spans 12 residues. Trimming took off 8 bases at V and 5 bases at J, with 12 bases between the two ends. From germline, CDR1 is MDHEN and CDR2 SYDVKM.

This clonotype was detected ten times or more. This CDR3 reads CASSGQGDRVGEQYF. Written as DNA, the CDR3 is TGTGCCAGCAGCGGTCAAGGAGACAGGGTCGGCGAGCAGTACTTC. The chain links TRBV6-1 to TRBJ2-7, with TRBD1 matching over 7 bases. The germline gives CDR1 MNHNS, CDR2 SASEGT. CDR3 size: 15 residues. The V segment lost 6 bases and the J segment 6 bases; nucleotides outside the gene matches: 14.

This clonotype showed up many times. The chain employs TRBV3-1 and TRBJ2-5; 8 bases are a match to TRBD2. V lost 1 base and J lost 1; bases outside the gene matches: 5. CDR1 is LGHDT and CDR2 is YNNKEL in the germline V gene (reference sequence). The CDR3 is 16 residues long. CDR3 amino acids: CASSQAPSGSQETQYF. CDR3 coding DNA: TGTGCCAGCAGCCAAGCACCTAGCGGGTCCCAAGAGACCCAGTACTTC.

This rearrangement joins TRBV7-8 to TRBJ2-7; 9 bases are shared with TRBD1. Looked up from germline, CDR1 is SGHVS and CDR2 is FQNEAQ. Trimming removed 5 bases from V and 2 bases from J; junction bases left unmatched: 7. CDR3 length: 15 amino acids. Here the CDR3 reads CASSPRRQGAYEQYF. In DNA form, the CDR3 reads TGTGCCAGCAGCCCCCGTCGACAGGGGGCCTACGAGCAGTACTTC. The full variable domain, its missing parts supplied by reference TRBV7-8 and TRBJ2-7, is GAGVSQSPRYKVAKRGQDVALRCDPISGHVSLFWYQQALGQGPEFLTYFQNEAQLDKSGLPSDRFFAERPEGSVSTLKIQRTQQEDSAVYLCASSPRRQGAYEQYFGPGTRLTVT.

This clonotype was observed many times. This chain uses TRBV29-1 with TRBJ1-1, with 7 bases matching TRBD1. This CDR3 comprises 12 residues. Germline loops: CDR1 SQVTM, CDR2 ANQGSEA. Trimming removed 4 bases from V and 1 base from J; junction bases left unmatched: 0. CDR3 DNA: TGCAGCGTTGGACAGGGGAACACTGAAGCTTTCTTT. Amino acid sequence: CSVGQGNTEAFF.

In this sample, this clonotype turned up a few times. The rearrangement uses TRBV10-3 and TRBJ2-1; a weak D match, TRBD1 (6 bases). This CDR3 has 17 residues. From germline, CDR1 is ENHRY and CDR2 SYGVKD. The V gene lost 6 bases and the J gene lost 7 bases, with 25 bases spanning the gap. CDR3 region: CAISLLSPTGLGNEQFF. CDR3 nucleotide sequence: TGTGCCATCAGCCTTCTTTCTCCTACAGGGTTGGGGAATGAGCAGTTCTTC.

This clonotype was seen ten or more times. The chain employs TRBV20-1 and TRBJ2-1; 14 positions match TRBD2. This CDR3 is 16 amino acids long. CDR1 is DFQATT and CDR2 is SNEGSKA in the germline V gene (reference sequence). The ends lost 2 bases at V and 8 bases at J; junction bases unmatched: 8. The CDR3 loop is CSARLTSGRALDEQFF. Written as DNA, the CDR3 is TGCAGTGCTAGACTGACTAGCGGGAGGGCCCTCGATGAGCAGTTCTTC.

The chain is built from TRBV3-1 and TRBJ2-7; 7 nucleotides agree with TRBD1. The V gene end was trimmed by 0 bases and the J gene end by 1 base; junction bases not matched to a gene: 9. Germline V gene lookup returns CDR1 LGHDT and CDR2 YNNKEL (reference sequence). The CDR3 covers 17 residues. The CDR3 DNA sequence: TGTGCCAGCAGCCAAGAATATCCGGGGACAGAGTCCTACGAGCAGTACTTC. It codes for CASSQEYPGTESYEQYF.

Only a few counts were recorded for this clonotype. This chain links TRBV7-2 with TRBJ1-2; D possibly corresponds to TRBD1 (6 bases). Trimming pared 6 bases from V and 8 bases from J, leaving 16 bases between. Germline assignment: CDR1 SGHTA and CDR2 FQGNSA. The CDR3 consists of 13 residues. CDR3 region: CASRPEGVRGYTF. CDR3 sequence (DNA): TGTGCCAGCAGGCCGGAGGGGGTTCGGGGCTACACCTTC.

The sample holds a few counts of this clonotype. The chain recombines TRBV15 with TRBJ2-3, with TRBD2 matching 8 bases. Germline assignment: CDR1 LNHNV and CDR2 YYDKDF (reference sequence). This CDR3 region has 17 residues. The ends lost 0 bases at V and 1 base at J; junction bases unmatched: 6. CDR3 sequence (DNA): TGTGCCACCAGCAGAGATCTAACTAGCGGAGGCACAGATACGCAGTATTTT. It translates to CATSRDLTSGGTDTQYF.

This clonotype was seen ten or more times. The V call is TRBV7-8, the J call TRBJ1-1; D is ambiguous. Trimming stripped 2 bases from V and 0 bases from J, with 13 bases between. Germline CDR1 and CDR2: SGHVS and FQNEAQ. There are 16 residues in the CDR3. Here the CDR3 reads CASSLMNYRMNTEAFF. CDR3 coding DNA: TGTGCCAGCAGCTTAATGAACTATCGGATGAACACTGAAGCTTTCTTT.